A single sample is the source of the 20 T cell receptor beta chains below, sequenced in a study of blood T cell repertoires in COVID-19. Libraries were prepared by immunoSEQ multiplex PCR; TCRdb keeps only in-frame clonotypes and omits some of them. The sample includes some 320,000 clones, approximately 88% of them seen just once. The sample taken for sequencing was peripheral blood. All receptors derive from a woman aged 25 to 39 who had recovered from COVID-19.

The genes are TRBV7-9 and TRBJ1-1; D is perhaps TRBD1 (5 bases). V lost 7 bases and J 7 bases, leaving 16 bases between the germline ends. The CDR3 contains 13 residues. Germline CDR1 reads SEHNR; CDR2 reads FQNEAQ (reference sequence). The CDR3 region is CASTFEAGNEAFF. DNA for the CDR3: TGTGCCAGCACCTTCGAGGCAGGGAATGAAGCTTTCTTT.

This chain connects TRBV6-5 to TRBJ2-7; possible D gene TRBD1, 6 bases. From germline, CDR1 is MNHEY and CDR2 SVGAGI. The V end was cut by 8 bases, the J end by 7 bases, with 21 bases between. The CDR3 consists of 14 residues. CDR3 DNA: TGTGCCAGCCTGCTTGACAGGTTCGCGGGTGAGCAGTACTTC. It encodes CASLLDRFAGEQYF.

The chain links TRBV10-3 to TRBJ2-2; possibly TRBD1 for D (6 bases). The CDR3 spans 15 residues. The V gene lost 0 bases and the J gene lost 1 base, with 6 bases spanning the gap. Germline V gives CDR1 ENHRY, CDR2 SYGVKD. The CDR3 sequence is CAISESGGNTGELFF. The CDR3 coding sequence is TGTGCCATCAGTGAGTCAGGGGGGAACACCGGGGAGCTGTTTTTT.

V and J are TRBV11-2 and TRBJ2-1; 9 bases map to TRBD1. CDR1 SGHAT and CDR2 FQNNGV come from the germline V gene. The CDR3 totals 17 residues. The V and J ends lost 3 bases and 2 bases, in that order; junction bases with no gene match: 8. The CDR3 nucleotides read TGTGCCAGCAGCTTTTACTCCGGGACAGGGACCTACAATGAGCAGTTCTTC. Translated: CASSFYSGTGTYNEQFF.

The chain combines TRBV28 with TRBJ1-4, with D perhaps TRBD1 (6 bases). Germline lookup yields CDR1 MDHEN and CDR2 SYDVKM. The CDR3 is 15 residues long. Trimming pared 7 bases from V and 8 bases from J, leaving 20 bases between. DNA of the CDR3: TGTGCCAGCACCCCGACAGGAAACGTTCGGGAAAAACTGTTTTTT. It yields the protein CASTPTGNVREKLFF.

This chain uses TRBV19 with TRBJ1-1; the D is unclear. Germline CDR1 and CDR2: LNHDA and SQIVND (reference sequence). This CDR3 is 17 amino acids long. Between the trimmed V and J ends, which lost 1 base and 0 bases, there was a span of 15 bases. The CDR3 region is CASSIGRRSGMNTEAFF. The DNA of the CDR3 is TGTGCCAGTAGTATAGGCCGACGGAGCGGGATGAACACTGAAGCTTTCTTT.

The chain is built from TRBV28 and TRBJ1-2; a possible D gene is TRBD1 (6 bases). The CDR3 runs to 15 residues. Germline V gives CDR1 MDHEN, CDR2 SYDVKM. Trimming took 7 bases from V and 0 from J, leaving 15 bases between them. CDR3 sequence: CASTPWAGANYGYTF. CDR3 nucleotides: TGTGCCAGCACCCCCTGGGCAGGGGCTAACTATGGCTACACCTTC.

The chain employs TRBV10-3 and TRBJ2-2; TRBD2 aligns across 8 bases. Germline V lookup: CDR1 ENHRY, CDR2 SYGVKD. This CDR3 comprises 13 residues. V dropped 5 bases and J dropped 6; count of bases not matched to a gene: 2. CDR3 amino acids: CAISPGGAGELFF. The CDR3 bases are TGTGCCATCAGTCCCGGGGGGGCCGGGGAGCTGTTTTTT.

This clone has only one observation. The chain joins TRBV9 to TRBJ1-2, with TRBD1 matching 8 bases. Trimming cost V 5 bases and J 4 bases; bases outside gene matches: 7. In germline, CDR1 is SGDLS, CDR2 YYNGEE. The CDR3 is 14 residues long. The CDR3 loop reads CASRKTGEGYGYTF. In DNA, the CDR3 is TGTGCCAGCAGGAAGACAGGGGAGGGCTATGGCTACACCTTC.

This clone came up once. As DNA, the CDR3 is TGTGCCAGCAGCCGGGGGAATCAGCCCCAGCATTTT. Its translation is CASSRGNQPQHF. The chain joins TRBV2 to TRBJ1-5; tentatively, D is TRBD1 (5 bases). Germline V lookup: CDR1 SNHLY, CDR2 FYNNEI. This CDR3 contains 12 residues. V was trimmed by 6 bases and J by 4 bases, leaving 7 bases between them.

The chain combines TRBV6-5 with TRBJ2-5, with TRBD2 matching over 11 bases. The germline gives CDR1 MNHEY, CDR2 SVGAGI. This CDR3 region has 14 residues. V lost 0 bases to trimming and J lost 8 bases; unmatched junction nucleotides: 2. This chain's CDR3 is CASSYSTSGGTQYF. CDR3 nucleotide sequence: TGTGCCAGCAGTTACTCAACTAGCGGGGGAACCCAGTACTTC.

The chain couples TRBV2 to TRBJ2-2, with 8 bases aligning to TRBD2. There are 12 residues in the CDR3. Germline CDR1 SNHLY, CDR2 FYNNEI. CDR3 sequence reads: CSGGLNTGELFF. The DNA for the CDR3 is TGTAGCGGGGGACTAAACACCGGGGAGCTGTTTTTT.

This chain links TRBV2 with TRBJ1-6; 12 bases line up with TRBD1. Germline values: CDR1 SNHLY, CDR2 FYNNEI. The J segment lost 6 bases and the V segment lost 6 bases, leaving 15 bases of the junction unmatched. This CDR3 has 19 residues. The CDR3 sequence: CASSHGTGGRWRFNSPLHF. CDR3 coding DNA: TGTGCCAGCAGCCATGGGACAGGGGGCAGATGGCGTTTTAATTCACCCCTCCACTTT.

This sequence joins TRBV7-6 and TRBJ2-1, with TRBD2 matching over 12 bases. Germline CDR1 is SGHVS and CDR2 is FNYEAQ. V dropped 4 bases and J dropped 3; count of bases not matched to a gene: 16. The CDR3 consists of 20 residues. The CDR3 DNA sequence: TGTGCCAGCAGCTCTCAATCTAGCGGGGGGGCCGGACGACTCTACAATGAGCAGTTCTTC. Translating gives CASSSQSSGGAGRLYNEQFF.

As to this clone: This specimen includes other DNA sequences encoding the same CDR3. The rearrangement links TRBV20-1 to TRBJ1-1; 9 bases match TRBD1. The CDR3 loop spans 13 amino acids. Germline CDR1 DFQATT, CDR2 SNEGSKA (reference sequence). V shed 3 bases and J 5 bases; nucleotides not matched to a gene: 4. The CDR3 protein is CSASRQGGTEAFF. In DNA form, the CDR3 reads TGCAGTGCTAGTAGACAGGGGGGGACTGAAGCTTTCTTT.

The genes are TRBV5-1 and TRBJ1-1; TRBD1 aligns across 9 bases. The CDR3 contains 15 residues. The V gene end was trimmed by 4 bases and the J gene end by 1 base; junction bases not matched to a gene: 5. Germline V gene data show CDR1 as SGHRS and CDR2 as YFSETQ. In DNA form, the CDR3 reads TGCGCCAGCAGCCCGGGGACAGGGCGGAACACTGAAGCTTTCTTT. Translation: CASSPGTGRNTEAFF. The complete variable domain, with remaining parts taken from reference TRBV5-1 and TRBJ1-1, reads KAGVTQTPRYLIKTRGQQVTLSCSPISGHRSVSWYQQTPGQGLQFLFEYFSETQRNKGNFPGRFSGRQFSNSRSEMNVSTLELGDSALYLCASSPGTGRNTEAFFGQGTRLTVV.

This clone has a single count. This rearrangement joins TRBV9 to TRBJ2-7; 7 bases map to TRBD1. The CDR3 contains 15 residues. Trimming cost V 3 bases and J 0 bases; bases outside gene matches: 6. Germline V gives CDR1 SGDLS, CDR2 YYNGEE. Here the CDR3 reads CASSAGDRNSYEQYF. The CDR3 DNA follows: TGTGCCAGCAGCGCCGGGGACAGAAACTCCTACGAGCAGTACTTC.

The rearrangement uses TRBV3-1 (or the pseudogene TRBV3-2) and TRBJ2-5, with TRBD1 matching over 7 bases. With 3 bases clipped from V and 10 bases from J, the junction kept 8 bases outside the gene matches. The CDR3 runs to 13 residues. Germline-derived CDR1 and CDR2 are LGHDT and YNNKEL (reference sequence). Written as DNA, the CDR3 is TGTGCCAGCAGCCAGTACAACAGGGGAAACCAGTACTTC. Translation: CASSQYNRGNQYF.

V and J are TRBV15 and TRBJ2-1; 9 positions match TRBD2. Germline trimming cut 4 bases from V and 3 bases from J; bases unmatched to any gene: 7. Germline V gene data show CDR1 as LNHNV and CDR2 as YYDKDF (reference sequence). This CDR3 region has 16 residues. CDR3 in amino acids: CATSTVAGEIYNEQFF. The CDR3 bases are TGTGCCACCAGCACCGTAGCGGGGGAAATCTACAATGAGCAGTTCTTC. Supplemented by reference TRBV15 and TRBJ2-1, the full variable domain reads DAMVIQNPRYQVTQFGKPVTLSCSQTLNHNVMYWYQQKSSQAPKLLFHYYDKDFNNEADTPDNFQSRRPNTSFCFLDIRSPGLGDTAMYLCATSTVAGEIYNEQFFGPGTRLTVL.

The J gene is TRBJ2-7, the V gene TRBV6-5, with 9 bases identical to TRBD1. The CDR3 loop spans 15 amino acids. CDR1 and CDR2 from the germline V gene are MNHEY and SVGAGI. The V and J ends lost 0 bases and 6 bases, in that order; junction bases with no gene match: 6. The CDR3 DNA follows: TGTGCCAGCAGTTACTCCGGGACAGGGTTGGGCGAGCAGTACTTC. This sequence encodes CASSYSGTGLGEQYF.